A single sample is the source of the 10 T cell receptor beta chains below, sequenced in a study of shared clonotypes between healthy human individuals. Libraries were prepared by immunoSEQ multiplex PCR; TCRdb keeps only in-frame clonotypes and omits some of them. The data contain about 2 million clones, approximately 94% of them singletons. Only CD45RO-negative cells positively selected for CCR7 counted as naive CD8 cells, so terminally differentiated effector memory CD45RA+ cells were excluded. The specimen was naive CD8+ T cells sorted from blood. All receptors derive from a man in his late teens or twenties in good health.

This clone appeared a single time. The chain employs TRBV27 and TRBJ2-5; D remains ambiguous. This CDR3 comprises 15 residues. Germline-derived CDR1 and CDR2 are MNHEY and SMNVEV (reference sequence). Trimming took off 2 bases at V and 5 bases at J, with 15 bases between the two ends. CDR3 bases: TGTGCCAGCAGTTTAGGGCTGGGGATCTGGGAGACCCAGTACTTC. The encoded protein is CASSLGLGIWETQYF.

J is TRBJ2-7 and V is TRBV6-5; D is undetermined. The germline CDR1 and CDR2 sequences are MNHEY and SVGAGI. The V end was cut by 3 bases, the J end by 2 bases, with 5 bases between. This CDR3 is 12 amino acids long. CDR3 region: CASSYVPYEQYF. Here the CDR3 DNA reads TGTGCCAGCAGTTATGTCCCCTACGAGCAGTACTTC.

The CDR3 is CASSRAGAVVNEQFF. CDR3 nucleotide sequence: TGTGCCAGCAGCAGAGCGGGAGCGGTTGTCAATGAGCAGTTCTTC. The chain employs TRBV7-9 and TRBJ2-1; 8 positions agree with TRBD2. In germline, CDR1 is SEHNR, CDR2 FQNEAQ (reference sequence). Unmatched junction bases numbered 9, after V lost 5 bases and J lost 6 bases. The CDR3 length is 15 residues.

The chain combines TRBV7-9 with TRBJ2-2; 7 bases match TRBD2. Germline V gene lookup returns CDR1 SEHNR and CDR2 FQNEAQ (reference sequence). CDR3 size: 14 residues. J gave up 4 bases and V 5 bases, and 4 bases lay outside the gene matches. The CDR3 region has the DNA TGTGCCAGCAGCCCCTGGACTAGCACCGGGGAGCTGTTTTTT. Its translation: CASSPWTSTGELFF. Based on the CDR3 plus reference TRBV7-9 and TRBJ2-2, the full variable domain is DTGVSQNPRHKITKRGQNVTFRCDPISEHNRLYWYRQTLGQGPEFLTYFQNEAQLEKSRLLSDRFSAERPKGSFSTLEIQRTEQGDSAMYLCASSPWTSTGELFFGEGSRLTVL.

The rearrangement uses TRBV4-1 and TRBJ1-1; 9 nucleotides line up with TRBD1. Germline assignment: CDR1 MGHRA and CDR2 YSYEKL. This CDR3 has 13 amino acids. The V segment lost 4 bases and the J segment 7 bases; nucleotides outside the gene matches: 4. In DNA form, the CDR3 reads TGCGCCAGCAGCCCACGGACAGGGGATGAAGCTTTCTTT. This gives the protein CASSPRTGDEAFF.

Concerning this clone itself: Additional DNA sequences in this sample encode the identical CDR3. This rearrangement joins TRBV6-5 to TRBJ2-1; D is uncertain. Trimming took 6 bases from V and 7 from J, leaving 7 bases between them. Germline V gene sequence: CDR1 MNHEY, CDR2 SVGAGI. CDR3 size: 11 residues. This CDR3 is CASSPGNEQFF. The CDR3 region has the DNA TGTGCCAGCAGCCCTGGTAATGAGCAGTTCTTC.

The chain employs TRBV9 and TRBJ1-4, with 7 bases fitting TRBD1. The CDR3 covers 15 residues. The junction had 5 bases not matched to a gene; V was cut back by 2 bases and J by 4 bases. Germline CDR1 SGDLS, CDR2 YYNGEE. CDR3 sequence reads: CASSVAGGFNEKLFF. For the CDR3, the DNA is TGTGCCAGCAGCGTGGCAGGGGGTTTTAATGAAAAACTGTTTTTT. The whole variable domain, filled in from reference TRBV9 and TRBJ1-4, reads DSGVTQTPKHLITATGQRVTLRCSPRSGDLSVYWYQQSLDQGLQFLIQYYNGEERAKGNILERFSAQQFPDLHSELNLSSLELGDSALYFCASSVAGGFNEKLFFGSGTQLSVL.

DNA for the CDR3: TGCAGTGTTCGGGGCTACGAGCAGTACTTC. Translating gives CSVRGYEQYF. The chain employs TRBV20-1 and TRBJ2-7, with a tentative D call TRBD2 (5 bases). CDR1 DFQATT and CDR2 SNEGSKA come from the germline V gene (reference sequence). Trimming shortened V by 7 bases and J by 3 bases, and 7 bases separated the two germline ends. The CDR3 covers 10 residues.

The rearrangement links TRBV2 to TRBJ1-2, with 8 positions matching TRBD1. Germline assignment: CDR1 SNHLY and CDR2 FYNNEI. The CDR3 is 13 amino acids. With 8 bases clipped from V and 2 bases from J, the junction kept 4 bases outside the gene matches. CDR3 protein: CASLDRANYGYTF. CDR3 coding DNA: TGTGCCAGCCTGGACAGGGCGAACTATGGCTACACCTTC.

This clone was observed a single time. The V gene is TRBV7-6, the J gene TRBJ1-2, with 7 nucleotides matching TRBD1. The V gene end was trimmed by 0 bases and the J gene end by 5 bases; junction bases not matched to a gene: 6. Looked up from germline, CDR1 is SGHVS and CDR2 is FNYEAQ. CDR3 length: 15 residues. CDR3 bases: TGTGCCAGCAGCTTAGCGCCAGGGGGGGCTTATGGCTACACCTTC. It is translated as CASSLAPGGAYGYTF.